Reported below is one TCR beta chain. This sample is drawn from a study of PD-L1 blockade in urothelial cancer. The assay was immunoSEQ multiplex PCR, and TCRdb's table has in-frame clones only and misses some. The table has roughly 40,000 clones, about 90% seen once; the top ten hold around 6.7%. Stated time point: peripheral blood 6 weeks after treatment start. Per germline, CDR1 SNHLY and CDR2 FYNNEI. V shed 5 bases and J shed 5 bases, with 18 bases lying between them. The CDR3 consists of 16 residues. Here the sequenced sample was PBMCs, taken around atezolizumab (anti-PD-L1) treatment. This receptor was taken from a man between 65 and 85 years old with urothelial cancer. V gene TRBV2 combines with J gene TRBJ2-2; D might be TRBD1 (7 bases). This chain's CDR3 is CASSKTGTAGTGELFF. The CDR3 DNA sequence: TGTGCCAGCAGTAAGACAGGGACCGCGGGGACCGGGGAGCTGTTTTTT.